These 14 T cell receptor beta chains were all obtained from the same sample, sequenced in a study of blood T cell repertoires in COVID-19. Libraries were prepared by immunoSEQ multiplex PCR; TCRdb keeps only in-frame clonotypes and omits some of them. Of about 210,000 clones in the sample, approximately 91% were seen once. Sequencing was performed on peripheral blood. The receptors were gathered from a man aged 40-50 years with acute or convalescent COVID-19.

This clone was recorded only once. J is TRBJ2-3 and V is TRBV3-1 (or the pseudogene TRBV3-2), with 12 bases aligning to TRBD1. CDR3 length: 15 amino acids. Germline CDR1 and CDR2: LGHDT and YNNKEL (reference sequence). V dropped 5 bases and J dropped 8; count of bases not matched to a gene: 8. The CDR3 DNA reads as TGTGCCAGCAGCTACCGGGACAGGGGGCGTGGTACGCAGTATTTT. Its protein is CASSYRDRGRGTQYF.

This chain connects TRBV27 to TRBJ2-7; TRBD1 matches at 7 bases. Per the germline V gene, CDR1 is MNHEY and CDR2 is SMNVEV (reference sequence). The CDR3 totals 15 residues. J was trimmed by 2 bases and V by 0 bases; bases with no gene match: 4. CDR3: CASSLSPGQTYEQYF. In nucleotides, the CDR3 is TGTGCCAGCAGTTTATCGCCGGGACAGACCTACGAGCAGTACTTC.

This clone was observed once. The V gene is TRBV7-8, the J gene TRBJ2-7, with a tentative D call TRBD2 (5 bases). The CDR3 is 16 amino acids. Germline CDR1 SGHVS, CDR2 FQNEAQ. V lost 0 bases, J lost 0 bases, and 12 bases lay in between. The DNA for the CDR3 is TGTGCCAGCAGCTTAGCGGGCCCTGGGAGCTCCTACGAGCAGTACTTC. Its protein product is CASSLAGPGSSYEQYF.

The chain is built from TRBV19 and TRBJ1-1; 7 bases are a match to TRBD1. Germline loops: CDR1 LNHDA, CDR2 SQIVND (reference sequence). CDR3 size: 15 residues. V trimming: 4 bases; J trimming: 4 bases; junction bases outside the gene matches: 9. CDR3 sequence reads: CASSTQGVRATEAFF. The CDR3 DNA sequence: TGTGCCAGTAGTACTCAGGGGGTTCGGGCCACTGAAGCTTTCTTT.

The chain recombines TRBV19 with TRBJ1-2; D not certain. In germline, CDR1 is LNHDA, CDR2 SQIVND (reference sequence). The CDR3 covers 13 residues. Trimming removed 10 bases at V and 2 bases at J, with 14 bases between. In DNA, the CDR3 is TGTGCCATCACCGGTGCAACGAACTATGGCTACACCTTC. Its translation: CAITGATNYGYTF.

The CDR3 bases are TGTGCCAGTAGTATGGGGGGGCGCTCCTACAATGAGCAGTTCTTC. It is translated as CASSMGGRSYNEQFF. V usage is TRBV19 and J usage is TRBJ2-1; maybe TRBD2 (7 bases). Per the germline V gene, CDR1 is LNHDA and CDR2 is SQIVND (reference sequence). V lost 3 bases and J 0 bases, leaving 9 bases between the germline ends. The CDR3 is 15 residues long.

The chain employs TRBV5-1 and TRBJ2-3; D call uncertain. V was pared by 6 bases and J by 3 bases, with 5 bases between. The germline V gene has CDR1 SGHRS and CDR2 YFSETQ. This CDR3 has 11 residues. CDR3 DNA: TGCGCCAGCACCGAGACAGATACGCAGTATTTT. This sequence encodes CASTETDTQYF.

The rearrangement joins TRBV2 to TRBJ2-7, with 9 bases fitting TRBD1. V was clipped by 6 bases and J by 4 bases; unmatched bases: 4. From germline, CDR1 is SNHLY and CDR2 FYNNEI. The CDR3 runs 13 residues. DNA of the CDR3: TGTGCCAGCAGACAGGGGGCCGAGTACGAGCAGTACTTC. Encoded protein: CASRQGAEYEQYF. Complete variable domain (other parts from reference TRBV2 and TRBJ2-7): EPEVTQTPSHQVTQMGQEVILRCVPISNHLYFYWYRQILGQKVEFLVSFYNNEISEKSEIFDDQFSVERPDGSNFTLKIRSTKLEDSAMYFCASRQGAEYEQYFGPGTRLTVT.

The chain links TRBV7-9 to TRBJ2-5; D uncertain. The germline V gene encodes CDR1 SEHNR and CDR2 FQNEAQ (reference sequence). The V end was cut by 6 bases, the J end by 5 bases, with 13 bases between. This CDR3 is built from 13 residues. CDR3 nucleotides: TGTGCCAGCAGTCCTCCGGCAGCGGAGACCCAGTACTTC. Translating it yields CASSPPAAETQYF.

The V and J genes are TRBV5-6 and TRBJ1-5; D unresolved. The CDR3 has 16 residues. In germline, CDR1 is SGHDT, CDR2 YYEEEE. The germline V and J ends were trimmed by 2 bases and 5 bases, with 17 bases remaining between them. The DNA for the CDR3 is TGTGCCAGCAGCTTATCAGGAGCGGCCGGATATCAGCCCCAGCATTTT. Translation: CASSLSGAAGYQPQHF.

The DNA for the CDR3 is TGTGCCAGTAGGGGCAGACGCAATGAGCAGTTCTTC. This codes for CASRGRRNEQFF. V and J are TRBV19 and TRBJ2-1; D unresolved. The CDR3 extends over 12 amino acids. V shed 6 bases and J shed 6 bases, with 9 bases lying between them. The germline gives CDR1 LNHDA, CDR2 SQIVND (reference sequence).

The chain joins TRBV28 to TRBJ1-2; possible D gene TRBD1, 5 bases. Germline lookup yields CDR1 MDHEN and CDR2 SYDVKM. Trimming cost V 3 bases and J 0 bases, with 14 bases left between them. The CDR3 contains 16 residues. The CDR3, as DNA: TGTGCCAGCAGTTTCGTAACAGGTTCTCCTAACTATGGCTACACCTTC. Residues: CASSFVTGSPNYGYTF.

This clone came up a few times. The chain is built from TRBV4-1 and TRBJ1-5; maybe TRBD1 (5 bases). CDR1 and CDR2 from the germline V gene are MGHRA and YSYEKL. V was clipped by 4 bases and J by 2 bases, with 15 bases between them. The CDR3 totals 16 residues. The CDR3 sequence is CASSLASSGGNQPQHF. The CDR3 region has the DNA TGCGCCAGCAGCCTTGCGAGCTCGGGGGGCAATCAGCCCCAGCATTTT.

This chain connects TRBV7-8 to TRBJ1-5; 11 bases align to TRBD1. With V trimmed by 0 bases and J by 7 bases, 8 bases remained unmatched. Germline loops: CDR1 SGHVS, CDR2 FQNEAQ. There are 17 residues in the CDR3. CDR3 protein: CASSLAIGTGGYQPQHF. The DNA for the CDR3 is TGTGCCAGCAGCTTAGCAATTGGGACAGGGGGATACCAGCCCCAGCATTTT.